This TCR beta chain was recorded in a study of blood T cell repertoires in COVID-19. Study in general: Specimens from acute and convalescent COVID-19 originated in the United States, Italy and Spain. In each case, the material was cDNA or gDNA derived from T cells, B-cell-depleted T cells, or PBMCs.

In germline, CDR1 is SGHTS, CDR2 YDEGEE. The V end was cut by 5 bases, the J end by 0 bases, with 15 bases between. The CDR3 contains 16 residues. In the original workflow: Amplified reference gene primers provided the basis for estimating nucleated cell counts. Here immunoSEQ multiplex PCR was the method, and the copy in TCRdb shows in-frame clones only, minus some. D and trimming come from the DNA, and the V and J calls and clone size come from that table. The sample carries roughly 240,000 clones, around four fifths recorded once. The TCR comes from a man aged 60 to 75 who had recovered from COVID-19. The V call is TRBV5-8, the J call TRBJ1-3, with a possible D match to TRBD1 (5 bases). The material sequenced was peripheral blood. The CDR3 spells CASRHYDRLSGNTIYF. CDR3 sequence (DNA): TGTGCCAGCAGACACTATGACAGACTCTCTGGAAACACCATATATTTT.